This T cell receptor (beta chain) was sequenced for a study of PD-L1 blockade in urothelial cancer. The wider study: Patients went on atezolizumab in about 2014, receiving 1,200 mg intravenously every 3 weeks. Patients arrived having already received 0 to 3 prior chemotherapy regimens. The study's findings and limits: Tumor-associated TCR clones expanded more in blood at 3 weeks in patients with durable benefit.

Each PCR had synthetic TCR analog templates added to it as a spike-in. Repertoires were generated with immunoSEQ multiplex PCR, while TCRdb's copy carries only in-frame clones and drops some. The data show 50,000 or so clones, with about 86% seen just once and around 22% held by the top ten. Comment on this clone: Antigen specificity is unknown.

The V end lost 3 bases, the J end lost 4 bases, and 12 bases lay between the germline ends. Germline V CDR1 and CDR2: GTSNPN, SVGIG (reference sequence). The CDR3 extends over 14 amino acids. The sample's time point: pretreatment peripheral blood. Sequenced material: PBMCs, taken around atezolizumab (anti-PD-L1) treatment. The clonotype originates from a man aged 55 to 70 with urothelial cancer. The chain carries TRBV30 and TRBJ2-2; D not resolved. In nucleotides, the CDR3 is TGTGCCTGGAGCGCTGTGCGGAGCACCGGGGAGCTGTTTTTT. It codes for CAWSAVRSTGELFF. The entire variable domain, with the rest obtained from reference TRBV30 and TRBJ2-2, is as follows: SQTIHQWPATLVQPVGSPLSLECTVEGTSNPNLYWYRQAAGRGLQLLFYSVGIGQISSEVPQNLSASRPQDRQFILSSKKLLLSDSGFYLCAWSAVRSTGELFFGEGSRLTVL.